The source of this T cell receptor (beta chain) is a study of blood T cell repertoires in COVID-19. Study at large: The cDNA or gDNA used as material had been derived from T cells, B-cell-depleted T cells, or PBMCs.

This clone showed up just a few times. Sequencing used immunoSEQ multiplex PCR; TCRdb keeps in-frame clones, though not all of them. The table has about 140,000 clones, just under 90% seen once. Germline V lookup: CDR1 LNHNV, CDR2 YYDKDF (reference sequence). This CDR3 spans 13 amino acids. V was pared by 5 bases and J by 4 bases, with 10 bases between. This chain joins TRBV15 and TRBJ2-3, with D hard to call. The receptor's source is a woman aged 45 to 65 with active or convalescent COVID-19. The specimen sequenced was peripheral blood. In nucleotides, the CDR3 is TGTGCCACCAGCCTATCGACTGCAGATACGCAGTATTTT. Translating it yields CATSLSTADTQYF.